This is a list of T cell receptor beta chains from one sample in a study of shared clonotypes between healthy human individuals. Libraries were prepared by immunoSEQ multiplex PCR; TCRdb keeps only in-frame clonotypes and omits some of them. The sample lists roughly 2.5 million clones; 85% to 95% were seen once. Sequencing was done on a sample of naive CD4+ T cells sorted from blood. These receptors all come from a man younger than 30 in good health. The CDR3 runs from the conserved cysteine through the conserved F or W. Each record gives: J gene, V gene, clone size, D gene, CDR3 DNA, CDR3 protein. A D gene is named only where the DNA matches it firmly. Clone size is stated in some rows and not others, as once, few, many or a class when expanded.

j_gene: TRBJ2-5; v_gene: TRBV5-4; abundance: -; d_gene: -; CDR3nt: TGTGCCAGCAGCCCCACGGGGTCCCTCCAAGAGACCCAGTACTTC; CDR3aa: CASSPTGSLQETQYF
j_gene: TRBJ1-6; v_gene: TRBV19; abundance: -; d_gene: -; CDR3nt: TGTGCCAGTAGTATAGACCCCGGACTGGCGAATTCACCCCTCCACTTT; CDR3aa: CASSIDPGLANSPLHF
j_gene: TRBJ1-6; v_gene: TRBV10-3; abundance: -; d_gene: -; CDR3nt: TGTGCCATCAGAGGGGGAATGGTTAATTCACCCCTCCACTTT; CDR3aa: CAIRGGMVNSPLHF
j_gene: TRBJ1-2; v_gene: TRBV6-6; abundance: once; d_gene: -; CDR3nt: TGTGCCAGCAGTTCAAGCACGGGGGGCGCGGACTATGGCTACACCTTC; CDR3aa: CASSSSTGGADYGYTF
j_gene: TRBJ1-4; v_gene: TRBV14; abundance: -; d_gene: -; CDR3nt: TGTGCAGACCGCCGAGGGTTAAACGAAAAACTGTTTTTT; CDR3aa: CADRRGLNEKLFF
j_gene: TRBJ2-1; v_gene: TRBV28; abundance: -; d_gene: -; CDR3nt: TGTGCCAGCAGTTCTTCCCCCGGGACCTACAATGAGCAGTTCTTC; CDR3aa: CASSSSPGTYNEQFF
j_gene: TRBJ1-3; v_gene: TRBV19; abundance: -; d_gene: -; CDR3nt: TGTGCCAGTAGTCCGTCGGGACGGCACTCTGGAAACACCATATATTTT; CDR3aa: CASSPSGRHSGNTIYF
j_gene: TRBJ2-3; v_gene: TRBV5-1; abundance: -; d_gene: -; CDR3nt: TGCGCCAGCAGCTTGAGTTTGTACACAGATACGCAGTATTTT; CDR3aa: CASSLSLYTDTQYF
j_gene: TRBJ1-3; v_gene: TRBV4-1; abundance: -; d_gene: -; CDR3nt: TGCGCCAGCAGTCCGATGGGGGTCGGAAACACCATATATTTT; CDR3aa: CASSPMGVGNTIYF
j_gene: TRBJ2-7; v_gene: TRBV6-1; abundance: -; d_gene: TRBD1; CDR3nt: TGTGCCAGCAGCCAGACAGGGTTCGGTTCCTACGAGCAGTACTTC; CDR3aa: CASSQTGFGSYEQYF
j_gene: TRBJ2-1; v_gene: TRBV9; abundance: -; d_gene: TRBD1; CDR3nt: TGTGCCAGCAGCGCGCCCGGGACAGGGTTTCATGAGCAGTTCTTC; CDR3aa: CASSAPGTGFHEQFF
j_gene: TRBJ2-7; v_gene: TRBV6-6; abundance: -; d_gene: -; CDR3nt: TGTGCCAGCAGAACAGGTTCCTACGAGCAGTACTTC; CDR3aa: CASRTGSYEQYF
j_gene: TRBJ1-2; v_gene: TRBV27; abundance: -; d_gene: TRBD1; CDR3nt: TGTGCCAGCAGTTTATCCCCGACAGGGAACTATGGCTACACCTTC; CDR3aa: CASSLSPTGNYGYTF
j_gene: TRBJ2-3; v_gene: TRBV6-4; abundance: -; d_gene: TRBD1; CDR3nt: TGTGCCAGCAAACGGACAGGGACAGATACGCAGTATTTT; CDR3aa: CASKRTGTDTQYF
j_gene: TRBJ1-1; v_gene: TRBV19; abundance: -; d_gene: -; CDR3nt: TGTGCCAGTAAGGGGACCTTACACACTGAAGCTTTCTTT; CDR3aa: CASKGTLHTEAFF
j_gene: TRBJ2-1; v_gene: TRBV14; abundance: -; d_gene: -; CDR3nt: TGTGCCAGCAGCCGTTATAGCGGCTCCTACAATGAGCAGTTCTTC; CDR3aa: CASSRYSGSYNEQFF
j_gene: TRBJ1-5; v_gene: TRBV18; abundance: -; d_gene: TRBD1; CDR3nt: TGTGCCAGCTCACCATCGACAGGGCCTAGCAATCAGCCCCAGCATTTT; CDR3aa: CASSPSTGPSNQPQHF
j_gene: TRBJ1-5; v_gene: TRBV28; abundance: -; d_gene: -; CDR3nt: TGTGCCAGCAGTTTAAAGGTTCAGCCCCAGCATTTT; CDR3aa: CASSLKVQPQHF
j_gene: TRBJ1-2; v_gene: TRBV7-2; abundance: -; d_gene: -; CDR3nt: TGTGCCAGCAGCTTGGGGGCGCGAGGCTACACCTTC; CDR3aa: CASSLGARGYTF
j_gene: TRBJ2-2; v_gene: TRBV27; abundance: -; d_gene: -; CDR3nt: TGTGCCAGCAGTTTCATAGCGGCCGGGGAGCTGTTTTTT; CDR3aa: CASSFIAAGELFF
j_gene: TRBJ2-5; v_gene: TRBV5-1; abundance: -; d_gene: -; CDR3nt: TGCGCCAGCAGCAGAAACGGACCGGGTCTAGAAGAGACCCAGTACTTC; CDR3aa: CASSRNGPGLEETQYF
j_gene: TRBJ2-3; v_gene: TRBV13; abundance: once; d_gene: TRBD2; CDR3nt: TGTGCCAGCAGCCTTGGACTAGCGGGGGGGAGCGCAGATACGCAGTATTTT; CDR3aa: CASSLGLAGGSADTQYF
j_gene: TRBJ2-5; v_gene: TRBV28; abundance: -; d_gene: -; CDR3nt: TGTGCCAGCAGGTCCGACATGGACATAGGGGAGACCCAGTACTTC; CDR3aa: CASRSDMDIGETQYF
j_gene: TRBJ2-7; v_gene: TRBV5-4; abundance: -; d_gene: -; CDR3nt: TGTGCCAGCAGCCGCGGGCCCAGCTCCTACGAGCAGTACTTC; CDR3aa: CASSRGPSSYEQYF
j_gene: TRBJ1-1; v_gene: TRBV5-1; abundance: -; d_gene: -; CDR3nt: TGCGCCAGCCGGGGTAGGGGTGTTAAGGGGACTGAAGCTTTCTTT; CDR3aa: CASRGRGVKGTEAFF
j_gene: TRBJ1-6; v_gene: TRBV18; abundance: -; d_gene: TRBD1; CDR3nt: TGTGCCAGCTCACCCCAACAGGGGCTCGGGGGTACCCTCCACTTT; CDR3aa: CASSPQQGLGGTLHF
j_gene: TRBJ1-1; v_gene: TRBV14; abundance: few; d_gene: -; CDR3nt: TGTGCCAGCAGCCTACTGATGGGTACTGAAGCTTTCTTT; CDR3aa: CASSLLMGTEAFF
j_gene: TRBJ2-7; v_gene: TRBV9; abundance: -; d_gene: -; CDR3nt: TGTGCCAGCAGCGTATACGGCAACTCCTACGAGCAGTACTTC; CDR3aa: CASSVYGNSYEQYF
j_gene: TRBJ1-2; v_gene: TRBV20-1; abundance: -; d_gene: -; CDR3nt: TGCAGTGCTAGAAGCTATGGCTACACCTTC; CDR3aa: CSARSYGYTF
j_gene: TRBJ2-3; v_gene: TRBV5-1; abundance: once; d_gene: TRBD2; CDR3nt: TGCGCCAGCAGCTTGTTAGCGGGAGGGCCTGGCACAGATACGCAGTATTTT; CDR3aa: CASSLLAGGPGTDTQYF
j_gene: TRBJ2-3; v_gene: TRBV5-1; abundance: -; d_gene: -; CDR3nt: TGCGCCAGCAGCTTGGGGATGGCGGAAGATACGCAGTATTTT; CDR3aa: CASSLGMAEDTQYF
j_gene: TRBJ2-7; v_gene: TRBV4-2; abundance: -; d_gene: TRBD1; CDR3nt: TGTGCCAGCAGCCGGGAACAGGGGCTCGACGAGCAGTACTTC; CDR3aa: CASSREQGLDEQYF
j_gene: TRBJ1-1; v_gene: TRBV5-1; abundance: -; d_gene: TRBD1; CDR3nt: TGCGCCAGCAGCCCGGAGCCAGGGGGTATCTCTGAAGCTTTCTTT; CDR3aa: CASSPEPGGISEAFF
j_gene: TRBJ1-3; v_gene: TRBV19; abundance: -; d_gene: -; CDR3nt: TGTGCCAGCTTGACGGTGGGCCTCGGTGGAAACACCATATATTTT; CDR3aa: CASLTVGLGGNTIYF
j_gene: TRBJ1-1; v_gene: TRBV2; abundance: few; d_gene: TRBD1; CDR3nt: TGTGCCAGCAGTGAAGCGGGTCCCAGGGGGGAGGGTGAAGCTTTCTTT; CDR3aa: CASSEAGPRGEGEAFF
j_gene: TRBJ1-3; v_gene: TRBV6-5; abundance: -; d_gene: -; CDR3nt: TGTGCCAGCAGAGGGAACACCATATATTTT; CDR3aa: CASRGNTIYF
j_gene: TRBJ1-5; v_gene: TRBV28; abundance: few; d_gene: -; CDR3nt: TGTGCCAGCAGTTCGCTCCTCGTGGGACAGCCCCAGCATTTT; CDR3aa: CASSSLLVGQPQHF
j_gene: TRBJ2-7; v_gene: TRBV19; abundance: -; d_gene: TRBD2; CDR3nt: TGTGCCAGTAGTAAGGGACTAGCGCCATACGAGCAGTACTTC; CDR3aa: CASSKGLAPYEQYF
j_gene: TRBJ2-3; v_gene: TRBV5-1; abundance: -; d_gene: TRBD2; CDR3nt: TGCGCCAGCAGCCCCGGGGCGAGCGGGAATCTCGCAGATACGCAGTATTTT; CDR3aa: CASSPGASGNLADTQYF
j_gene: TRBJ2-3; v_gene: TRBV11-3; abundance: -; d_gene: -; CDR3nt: TGTGCCAGCAGCTTAAAGGCGGGAATAGTTGGGCAGTATTTT; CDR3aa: CASSLKAGIVGQYF
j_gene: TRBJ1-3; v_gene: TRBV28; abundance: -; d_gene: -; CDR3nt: TGTGCCAGCAGCACACGAACCTCTGGAAACACCATATATTTT; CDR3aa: CASSTRTSGNTIYF
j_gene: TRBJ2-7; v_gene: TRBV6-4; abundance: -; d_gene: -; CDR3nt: TGTGCCAGCAGTGACATTGGGGGCTACGAGCAGTACTTC; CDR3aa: CASSDIGGYEQYF
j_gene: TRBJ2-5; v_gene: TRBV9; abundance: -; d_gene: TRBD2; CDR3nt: TGTGCCAGCAGTCCCTACGGGGGGGGCGAGACCCAGTACTTC; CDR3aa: CASSPYGGGETQYF
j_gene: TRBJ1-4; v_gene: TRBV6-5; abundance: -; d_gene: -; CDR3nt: TGTGCCAGCAGTTACTCGCGAGGAGATGAAAAACTGTTTTTT; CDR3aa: CASSYSRGDEKLFF
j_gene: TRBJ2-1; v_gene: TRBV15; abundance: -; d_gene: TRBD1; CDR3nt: TGTGCCACCAGCAGAGATACAGGGGGCTGGGATGAGCAGTTCTTC; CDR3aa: CATSRDTGGWDEQFF
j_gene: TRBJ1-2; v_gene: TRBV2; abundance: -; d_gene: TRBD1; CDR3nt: TGTGCCAGCGGGAGGGGGCTAGGCTACACCTTC; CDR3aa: CASGRGLGYTF
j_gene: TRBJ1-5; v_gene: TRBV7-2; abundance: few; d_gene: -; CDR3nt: TGTGCCAGCAGCGCCCGTAACAGGGCTGAGCAGCCCCAGCATTTT; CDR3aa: CASSARNRAEQPQHF
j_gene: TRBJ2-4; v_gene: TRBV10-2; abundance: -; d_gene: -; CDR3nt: TGCGCCAGCAGTGACAGGGGCGCTTACATTCAGTACTTC; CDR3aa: CASSDRGAYIQYF
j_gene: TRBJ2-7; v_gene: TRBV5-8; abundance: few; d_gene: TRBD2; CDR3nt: TGTGCCAGCAGCTCCACTAGCGGGAGTGGTAGAAAGCAGTACTTC; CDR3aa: CASSSTSGSGRKQYF
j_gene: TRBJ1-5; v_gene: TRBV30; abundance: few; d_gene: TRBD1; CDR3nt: TGTGCCTGGAGCGACAGGGGGAATCAGCCCCAGCATTTT; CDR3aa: CAWSDRGNQPQHF
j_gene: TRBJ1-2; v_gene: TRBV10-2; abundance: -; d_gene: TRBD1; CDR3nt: TGCGCCAGCGTCGAAGGACAGGGGACTTATGGCTACACCTTC; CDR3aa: CASVEGQGTYGYTF
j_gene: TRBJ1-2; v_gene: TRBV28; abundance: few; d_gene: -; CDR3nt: TGTGCCAGCAGTCTCCCTCAAGGTGGCTACACCTTC; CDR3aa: CASSLPQGGYTF
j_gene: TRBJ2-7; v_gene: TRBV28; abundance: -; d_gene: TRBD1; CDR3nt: TGTGCCAGCAGTTCCTGGACAGGGAGCTCCTACGAGCAGTACTTC; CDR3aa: CASSSWTGSSYEQYF
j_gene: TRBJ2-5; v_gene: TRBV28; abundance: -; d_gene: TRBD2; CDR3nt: TGTGCCAGCAGTTCAGCGGGGGGGCCCGGGACCCAGTACTTC; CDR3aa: CASSSAGGPGTQYF
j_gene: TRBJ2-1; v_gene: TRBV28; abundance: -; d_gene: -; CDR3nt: TGTGCCAGCATACTGGGGAGCCTGGGGGACAATGAGCAGTTCTTC; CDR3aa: CASILGSLGDNEQFF
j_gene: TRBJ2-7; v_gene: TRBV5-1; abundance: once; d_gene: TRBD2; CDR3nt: TGCGCCAGCAGTCCCGGGGGGTCAACTGACGAGCAGTACTTC; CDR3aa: CASSPGGSTDEQYF
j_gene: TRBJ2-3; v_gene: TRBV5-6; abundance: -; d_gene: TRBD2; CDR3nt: TGTGCCAGCAGCTTACCATTGCGGGGGACAGATACGCAGTATTTT; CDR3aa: CASSLPLRGTDTQYF
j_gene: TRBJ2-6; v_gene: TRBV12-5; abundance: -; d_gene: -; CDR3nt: TGTGCTAGTGGTTCTTCTGGGGCCAACGTCCTGACTTTC; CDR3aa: CASGSSGANVLTF
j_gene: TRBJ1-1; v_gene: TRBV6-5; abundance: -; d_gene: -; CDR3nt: TGTGCCAGCGCGAGCGGGGGGCTAGGGGGCACTGAAGCTTTCTTT; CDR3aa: CASASGGLGGTEAFF